This entry features one TCR beta chain sequence. These data belong to a study of cytotoxic CD8 clonotypes in ibrutinib-treated CLL. In the study overall: After a median of about six years, about 15 patients stayed remitted and approximately twelve progressed; responses had been partial in some 24 and complete in 2. Collecting the response samples happened after a median 12 months of treatment, with a range of 6 to 36.

Only in-frame clones appear in the TCRdb table, and some are missing; sequencing was by immunoSEQ multiplex PCR. The repertoire consists of 45,000 to 70,000 clones, with around 60% occurring once and the leading ten covering about a fifth. The germline V gene has CDR1 WSHSY and CDR2 SAAADI. V lost 7 bases, J lost 0 bases, and 7 bases stayed unmatched. The CDR3 runs 15 residues. The rearrangement uses TRBV10-2 and TRBJ2-3; 7 bases are a match to TRBD1. The material sequenced was PBMCs, taken after 24 months of ibrutinib treatment. This receptor was identified in a human donor with chronic lymphocytic leukemia. The CDR3 is CASKYRGPSTDTQYF. The CDR3, as DNA: TGCGCCAGCAAGTATAGGGGGCCTAGCACAGATACGCAGTATTTT.